This TCR beta chain was documented in a study of CD8 T cells in Susac syndrome. cDNA came from about 0.5 to 1 ug RNA primed by random hexamers. Multiplex PCR with immunoSEQ amplified the TCR beta CDR3 across 54 Vbeta and 13 Jbeta. TCRdb re-called the immunoSEQ multiplex PCR reads through MiXCR, storing one row per CDR3 protein. This table holds about 140,000 distinct CDR3 sequences, 90% to 95% found once. TEMRA cells were FACS-enriched, with CD8+ and CD4+ T cells isolated negatively. The CDR3 sequence is 14 residues long. Germline-derived CDR1 and CDR2 are KGHDR and SFDVKD. Trimming left V 2 bases short and J 5 bases short, with 9 bases between.

This sequence joins TRBV24-1 and TRBJ2-1, with D perhaps TRBD2 (6 bases). This TCR came from a human donor in good health. Sequencing was carried out using CD8+ T cells from PBMCs. CDR3 region: CATSDWRLDNEQFF. The DNA of the CDR3 is TGTGCCACCAGTGATTGGAGACTAGACAATGAGCAGTTCTTC.